The rows below give T cell receptor beta chains drawn from one sample of a study of control samples from healthy donors and cancer patients. Profiling relied on immunoSEQ multiplex PCR, and the TCRdb table lists in-frame clones only, not all of them. The data contain about 120,000 clones, around nine tenths of them singletons. Sequencing was done on a sample of blood. These receptors all come from a woman aged 70-85 years in good health. Both conserved end residues are part of each CDR3. Fields, in order: clone size, V gene, J gene, CDR3 protein. Part of the rows lack a size; the others show once, few, many or a class for expanded clones.

size: .; V: TRBV14; J: TRBJ2-7; CDR3: CASSPSIWGDIDEQYF
size: .; V: TRBV20-1; J: TRBJ1-5; CDR3: CSASVPGWSQPQHF
size: .; V: TRBV14; J: TRBJ2-7; CDR3: CASSQGDRGTYEQYF
size: few; V: TRBV10-3; J: TRBJ1-3; CDR3: CAISESEDSDTIYF
size: .; V: TRBV12-5; J: TRBJ1-6; CDR3: CASGPTPSLNSPLHF
size: .; V: TRBV6-2/TRBV6-3; J: TRBJ2-1; CDR3: CASSYSKRQGENEQFF
size: .; V: TRBV19; J: TRBJ2-2; CDR3: CASRLTANTGELFF
size: .; V: TRBV12-5; J: TRBJ1-4; CDR3: CASGLVLSPRTGTTNEKLFF
size: .; V: TRBV5-1; J: TRBJ2-6; CDR3: CASSDRAYSSGANVLTF
size: once; V: TRBV23-1; J: TRBJ1-4; CDR3: CASGFTGGTNEKLFF
size: .; V: TRBV7-9; J: TRBJ1-1; CDR3: CASNERTALNTEAFF
size: .; V: TRBV11-3; J: TRBJ2-7; CDR3: CASSLVGPSEQYF
size: .; V: TRBV6-5; J: TRBJ2-7; CDR3: CASSYSSPPKPIF
size: .; V: TRBV4-3; J: TRBJ2-7; CDR3: CASSQGVALGDTYEQYF
size: .; V: TRBV5-1; J: TRBJ2-2; CDR3: CASSFAGGPGELFF
size: few; V: TRBV19; J: TRBJ1-4; CDR3: CASLGGNREKLFF
size: .; V: TRBV6-5; J: TRBJ2-5; CDR3: CASSSTGGLETQYF
size: .; V: TRBV19; J: TRBJ1-2; CDR3: CASTNMGTSLNYGYTF
size: .; V: TRBV11-3; J: TRBJ2-5; CDR3: CASSLGAGGETQYF
size: once; V: TRBV7-9; J: TRBJ2-5; CDR3: CASSPWTVQETQYF
size: .; V: TRBV27; J: TRBJ2-7; CDR3: CASSLRHPLSYEQYF
size: .; V: TRBV7-3; J: TRBJ1-4; CDR3: CASSATGTASEKLFF